One sample yielded the 28 T cell receptor beta chains listed below, sequenced in a study of OX40 agonist ivuxolimab in advanced cancers. The table came from immunoSEQ multiplex PCR; TCRdb's copy has only in-frame clones and leaves some out. The repertoire has approximately 23,000 clones, roughly nine tenths of them found once; the top ten carry around 29%. The specimen comprised CD4+ or CD8+ T cells sorted from blood, sampled in a trial of the OX40 agonist ivuxolimab. These receptors originate from an adult with an advanced solid tumor such as melanoma, head and neck, liver or kidney cancer.

V usage is TRBV9 and J usage is TRBJ2-3; D is perhaps TRBD2 (6 bases). V was cut by 0 bases and J by 4 bases, with 12 bases left in between. Germline CDR1 and CDR2: SGDLS and YYNGEE. This CDR3 region has 15 residues. The DNA of the CDR3 is TGTGCCAGCAGCGTAGACGGGAGACGGGCAGATACGCAGTATTTT. This translates into CASSVDGRRADTQYF.

Worth noting for this clone: The final CDR3 position lacks the conserved phenylalanine or tryptophan, pointing to a likely read error. The DNA is omitted, as the CDR3 cannot be located on it reliably, and the CDR3 follows TCRdb's listing. The V gene is TRBV7-2, the J gene TRBJ2-7; no DNA check was done on the table's D call, TRBD2. The CDR3 is 11 amino acids long, termini counted. From germline, CDR1 is SGHTA and CDR2 FQGNSA. CDR3 loop: CASSLLLAGVP.

The chain uses TRBV27 and TRBJ2-5; no firm D call. Trimming removed 1 base at V and 5 bases at J, with 8 bases between. CDR3 length equals 13 residues. Per the germline V gene, CDR1 is MNHEY and CDR2 is SMNVEV (reference sequence). The CDR3 bases are TGTGCCAGCAGTTTATATGTTGGGGAGACCCAGTACTTC. Its protein is CASSLYVGETQYF.

The CDR3 reads CASSFSGTDQGGYTF. CDR3 nucleotide sequence: TGTGCCAGCAGTTTTTCGGGGACAGATCAGGGTGGCTACACCTTC. The chain recombines TRBV27 with TRBJ1-2; the match to TRBD1 covers 7 bases. The CDR3 totals 15 residues. Unmatched junction bases numbered 11, after V lost 3 bases and J lost 7 bases. Germline assignment: CDR1 MNHEY and CDR2 SMNVEV (reference sequence).

This clone was seen more than once but under ten times. The chain carries TRBV14 and TRBJ2-5; 8 bases map to TRBD2. V lost 2 bases to trimming and J lost 6 bases; unmatched junction nucleotides: 8. CDR1 and CDR2 from the germline V gene are SGHDN and FVKESK. This CDR3 contains 15 residues. The CDR3 spells CASSQSLSGRKTQYF. The CDR3, as DNA: TGTGCCAGCAGCCAATCTTTAAGCGGGAGAAAGACCCAGTACTTC.

Regarding this clone: Other DNA sequences in the same sample also yield this CDR3. The chain's CDR3 is CASSYGGNTEAFF. CDR3 in DNA: TGTGCCAGCAGTTATGGCGGGAACACTGAAGCTTTCTTT. The chain links TRBV27 to TRBJ1-1; D uncertain. Germline V gives CDR1 MNHEY, CDR2 SMNVEV (reference sequence). The CDR3 spans 13 residues. The V end lost 4 bases, the J end lost 1 base, and 7 bases lay between the germline ends.

In its sample, this clone was seen once. This rearrangement joins TRBV9 to TRBJ2-7; 9 bases fit TRBD2. Germline values: CDR1 SGDLS, CDR2 YYNGEE. The CDR3 consists of 14 residues. The ends lost 3 bases at V and 3 bases at J; junction bases unmatched: 4. CDR3 residues: CASSEGLALYEQYF. CDR3 in DNA: TGTGCCAGCAGCGAGGGACTAGCCCTCTACGAGCAGTACTTC.

The CDR3 region is CASSQAVSGWETQYF. In DNA, the CDR3 is TGCGCCAGCAGCCAAGCAGTTAGCGGGTGGGAGACCCAGTACTTC. The rearrangement uses TRBV4-1 and TRBJ2-5; 7 bases map to TRBD2. This CDR3 comprises 15 residues. V trimming: 1 base; J trimming: 5 bases; junction bases outside the gene matches: 7. Per the germline V gene, CDR1 is MGHRA and CDR2 is YSYEKL.

In its sample, this clone was seen once. The chain joins TRBV29-1 to TRBJ2-3, with D possibly called TRBD1 or TRBD2 (6 bases each). Between the trimmed V and J ends, which lost 0 bases and 2 bases, there was a span of 12 bases. The CDR3 loop spans 15 amino acids. CDR1 and CDR2 from the germline V gene are SQVTM and ANQGSEA. The DNA for the CDR3 is TGCAGCGTTGAAGATCCGGGGGCCTTCACAGATACGCAGTATTTT. Amino acid sequence: CSVEDPGAFTDTQYF.

The gene calls are TRBV18 and TRBJ2-5; 12 nucleotides align to TRBD1. Trimming at V came to 6 bases and at J to 5 bases, leaving 4 bases not matched to a gene. Germline loops: CDR1 KGHSH, CDR2 LQKENI. CDR3 length: 14 amino acids. Here the CDR3 reads CASSGDRGLETQYF. The CDR3 nucleotides read TGTGCCAGCTCCGGGGACAGGGGGCTTGAGACCCAGTACTTC.

The V and J genes are TRBV12-5 and TRBJ2-7; D may be TRBD1 (5 bases). Germline loops: CDR1 LGHNT, CDR2 FRNRAP. The CDR3 consists of 12 residues. Between the trimmed V and J ends, which lost 6 bases and 6 bases, there was a span of 12 bases. The CDR3 DNA follows: TGTGCTAGTGGCTTCAACAGGTTCGAGCAGTACTTC. This codes for CASGFNRFEQYF.

This clone was picked up one time. The CDR3 DNA reads TGTGCCAGCAGTTATATGGGGGAGGGCCCCGATACGCAGTATTTT. Amino acid sequence: CASSYMGEGPDTQYF. The rearrangement links TRBV6-5 to TRBJ2-3; 7 nucleotides line up with TRBD2. The V and J ends lost 3 bases and 6 bases, in that order; junction bases with no gene match: 9. CDR1 and CDR2 (germline): MNHEY, SVGAGI. This CDR3 spans 15 amino acids.

The CDR3 DNA reads as TGTGCCAGCAGTTTACAGGGGAATACGCAGTATTTT. Translation gives CASSLQGNTQYF. This sequence joins TRBV27 and TRBJ2-3; possible D gene TRBD1, 6 bases. The CDR3 loop spans 12 amino acids. CDR1 and CDR2 (germline): MNHEY, SMNVEV (reference sequence). V gave up 2 bases and J gave up 7 bases, with 7 bases separating them.

This chain connects TRBV5-8 to TRBJ1-1; D perhaps matches TRBD1 (6 bases). Germline-derived CDR1 and CDR2 are SGHTS and YDEGEE. This CDR3 comprises 14 residues. The V gene lost 4 bases and the J gene lost 1 base, with 11 bases spanning the gap. The CDR3: CASSPGQPNTEAFF. The DNA for the CDR3 is TGTGCCAGCAGCCCTGGACAGCCGAACACTGAAGCTTTCTTT.

By share, this clone counts as medium-sized (0.01 to 0.1%). The V call is TRBV19, the J call TRBJ1-1; no reliable D call. Germline values: CDR1 LNHDA, CDR2 SQIVND (reference sequence). V was pared by 3 bases and J by 0 bases, with 17 bases between. The CDR3 spans 17 residues. CDR3: CASSISIGSRMNTEAFF. The CDR3 DNA reads TGTGCCAGTAGTATTTCCATCGGTAGCAGGATGAACACTGAAGCTTTCTTT.

V gene TRBV19 combines with J gene TRBJ2-3; TRBD2 matches at 7 bases. The CDR3 is made up of 14 amino acids. Trimming removed 0 bases from V and 9 bases from J; junction bases left unmatched: 6. CDR1 and CDR2 from the germline V gene are LNHDA and SQIVND (reference sequence). Here the CDR3 reads CASSIEYGLETQYF. CDR3 nucleotide sequence: TGTGCCAGTAGTATAGAGTACGGACTAGAGACGCAGTATTTT.

The chain couples TRBV15 to TRBJ2-5; TRBD2 matches at 10 bases. Germline CDR1 and CDR2: LNHNV and YYDKDF (reference sequence). Unmatched junction bases numbered 9, after V lost 6 bases and J lost 2 bases. This CDR3 spans 16 amino acids. CDR3 nucleotides: TGTGCCACCAGTGACTTAAAGCGGGAGGGACAAGAGACCCAGTACTTC. Translation: CATSDLKREGQETQYF.

V gene TRBV5-6 combines with J gene TRBJ1-5; unclear D gene. CDR1 is SGHDT and CDR2 is YYEEEE in the germline V gene. Trimming removed 0 bases from V and 0 bases from J, with 7 bases in between. The CDR3 runs 15 residues. The CDR3 spells CASSLGGHSNQPQHF. The CDR3 bases are TGTGCCAGCAGCTTGGGGGGTCATAGCAATCAGCCCCAGCATTTT.

The chain has TRBV13 and TRBJ2-7; D gene ambiguous. V shed 10 bases and J shed 5 bases, with 9 bases lying between them. The CDR3 contains 10 residues. CDR1 PRHDT and CDR2 FYEKMQ come from the germline V gene (reference sequence). The CDR3 bases are TGTGCCACCAGATCTAACGAGCAGTACTTC. Residues: CATRSNEQYF.

This clone was counted only a few times. The chain links TRBV28 to TRBJ1-2; no definite D call. V dropped 3 bases and J dropped 4 bases, with 18 bases sitting between them. Per germline, CDR1 MDHEN and CDR2 SYDVKM. The CDR3 has 16 amino acids. The CDR3 protein is CASSFLRDTATYGYTF. Written as DNA, the CDR3 is TGTGCCAGCAGTTTCCTCCGTGACACCGCCACCTATGGCTACACCTTC.

This chain uses TRBV28 with TRBJ2-3; 9 nucleotides match TRBD2. The V segment lost 1 base and the J segment 6 bases; nucleotides outside the gene matches: 8. The V gene's germline CDR1 is MDHEN and CDR2 SYDVKM. The CDR3 has 16 amino acids. CDR3 region: CASSLLSGRRTDTQYF. CDR3 DNA sequence: TGTGCCAGCAGTTTATTGAGCGGGAGGAGAACGGATACGCAGTATTTT.

This clone is categorized as medium-sized. The DNA for the CDR3 is TGTGCCAGCAGTGTTTTGGGGTTTAACGAGCAGTACTTC. Translated: CASSVLGFNEQYF. The chain links TRBV6-1 to TRBJ2-7; D remains ambiguous. The V end was cut by 4 bases, the J end by 5 bases, with 12 bases between. CDR1 and CDR2 (germline): MNHNS, SASEGT. The CDR3 extends over 13 amino acids.

The V and J genes are TRBV28 and TRBJ2-2; D is uncertain. The CDR3 runs to 14 residues. V lost 2 bases to trimming and J lost 4 bases, with 8 bases between them. Germline V gene data show CDR1 as MDHEN and CDR2 as SYDVKM. CDR3 residues: CASSLALGTGELFF. The CDR3 region has the DNA TGTGCCAGCAGTTTAGCGTTGGGCACCGGGGAGCTGTTTTTT.

This clone came up a few times. This chain joins TRBV10-3 and TRBJ1-2; D perhaps matches TRBD1 (5 bases). Germline values: CDR1 ENHRY, CDR2 SYGVKD. Trimming stripped 8 bases from V and 3 bases from J, with 16 bases between. This CDR3 contains 14 residues. CDR3 in amino acids: CAILQADGDYGYTF. CDR3 bases: TGTGCCATCCTACAGGCCGACGGTGACTATGGCTACACCTTC.

The V gene is TRBV19, the J gene TRBJ2-3; TRBD1 matches at 8 bases. The CDR3 runs to 15 residues. V was clipped by 5 bases and J by 2 bases; unmatched bases: 6. Germline CDR1 is LNHDA and CDR2 is SQIVND (reference sequence). This CDR3 reads CASSLGTGPTDTQYF. In DNA, the CDR3 is TGTGCCAGTAGTCTCGGGACAGGTCCCACAGATACGCAGTATTTT.

The rearrangement joins TRBV27 to TRBJ2-7, with D possibly being TRBD2 (6 bases). Trimming pared 2 bases from V and 1 base from J, leaving 9 bases between. Germline CDR1 reads MNHEY; CDR2 reads SMNVEV (reference sequence). This CDR3 contains 14 residues. In nucleotides, the CDR3 is TGTGCCAGCAGTTTAGCTAGCGCATCCTACGAGCAGTACTTC. This codes for CASSLASASYEQYF.

This clone turned up a few times. The chain uses TRBV27 and TRBJ1-5; weak D call: TRBD1 (6 bases). The CDR3 spans 15 residues. CDR1 and CDR2 (germline): MNHEY, SMNVEV (reference sequence). V lost 1 base, J lost 3 bases, and 10 bases lay in between. In DNA form, the CDR3 reads TGTGCCAGCAGTTTATTCCGGACAGACAATCAGCCCCAGCATTTT. Translation gives CASSLFRTDNQPQHF.

The chain couples TRBV27 to TRBJ1-2, with 7 bases fitting TRBD1. Germline assignment: CDR1 MNHEY and CDR2 SMNVEV (reference sequence). This CDR3 spans 15 amino acids. The ends lost 6 bases at V and 4 bases at J; junction bases unmatched: 11. CDR3 amino acids: CASRPGQWIGYGYTF. CDR3 coding DNA: TGTGCCAGCAGACCGGGACAGTGGATTGGCTATGGCTACACCTTC.